This T cell receptor beta chain is drawn from a study of blood T cell repertoires in COVID-19. The trim removed 5 bases at V and 2 bases at J, leaving 5 bases unmatched. This CDR3 has 15 residues. CDR1 and CDR2 (germline): SGHNT, YENEEA. In the original workflow: Amplified reference gene primers provided the basis for estimating nucleated cell counts. Produced via immunoSEQ multiplex PCR; TCRdb's table is partial and in-frame only. V and J calls and clone size are as listed in that table; D and trimming were resolved from the DNA. The sample has 200,000 to 300,000 clones; just under 85% are singletons.

The chain joins TRBV11-3 to TRBJ2-2; 7 bases agree with TRBD1. The sequence was obtained from a man over 45 with acute or convalescent COVID-19. Sequencing input: peripheral blood. The CDR3 sequence: CASSERQGNTGELFF. The DNA of the CDR3 is TGTGCCAGCAGCGAGCGACAGGGAAACACCGGGGAGCTGTTTTTT. The whole variable domain, remainder taken from reference TRBV11-3 and TRBJ2-2, is EAGVVQSPRYKIIEKKQPVAFWCNPISGHNTLYWYLQNLGQGPELLIRYENEEAVDDSQLPKDRFSAERLKGVDSTLKIQPAELGDSAVYLCASSERQGNTGELFFGEGSRLTVL.